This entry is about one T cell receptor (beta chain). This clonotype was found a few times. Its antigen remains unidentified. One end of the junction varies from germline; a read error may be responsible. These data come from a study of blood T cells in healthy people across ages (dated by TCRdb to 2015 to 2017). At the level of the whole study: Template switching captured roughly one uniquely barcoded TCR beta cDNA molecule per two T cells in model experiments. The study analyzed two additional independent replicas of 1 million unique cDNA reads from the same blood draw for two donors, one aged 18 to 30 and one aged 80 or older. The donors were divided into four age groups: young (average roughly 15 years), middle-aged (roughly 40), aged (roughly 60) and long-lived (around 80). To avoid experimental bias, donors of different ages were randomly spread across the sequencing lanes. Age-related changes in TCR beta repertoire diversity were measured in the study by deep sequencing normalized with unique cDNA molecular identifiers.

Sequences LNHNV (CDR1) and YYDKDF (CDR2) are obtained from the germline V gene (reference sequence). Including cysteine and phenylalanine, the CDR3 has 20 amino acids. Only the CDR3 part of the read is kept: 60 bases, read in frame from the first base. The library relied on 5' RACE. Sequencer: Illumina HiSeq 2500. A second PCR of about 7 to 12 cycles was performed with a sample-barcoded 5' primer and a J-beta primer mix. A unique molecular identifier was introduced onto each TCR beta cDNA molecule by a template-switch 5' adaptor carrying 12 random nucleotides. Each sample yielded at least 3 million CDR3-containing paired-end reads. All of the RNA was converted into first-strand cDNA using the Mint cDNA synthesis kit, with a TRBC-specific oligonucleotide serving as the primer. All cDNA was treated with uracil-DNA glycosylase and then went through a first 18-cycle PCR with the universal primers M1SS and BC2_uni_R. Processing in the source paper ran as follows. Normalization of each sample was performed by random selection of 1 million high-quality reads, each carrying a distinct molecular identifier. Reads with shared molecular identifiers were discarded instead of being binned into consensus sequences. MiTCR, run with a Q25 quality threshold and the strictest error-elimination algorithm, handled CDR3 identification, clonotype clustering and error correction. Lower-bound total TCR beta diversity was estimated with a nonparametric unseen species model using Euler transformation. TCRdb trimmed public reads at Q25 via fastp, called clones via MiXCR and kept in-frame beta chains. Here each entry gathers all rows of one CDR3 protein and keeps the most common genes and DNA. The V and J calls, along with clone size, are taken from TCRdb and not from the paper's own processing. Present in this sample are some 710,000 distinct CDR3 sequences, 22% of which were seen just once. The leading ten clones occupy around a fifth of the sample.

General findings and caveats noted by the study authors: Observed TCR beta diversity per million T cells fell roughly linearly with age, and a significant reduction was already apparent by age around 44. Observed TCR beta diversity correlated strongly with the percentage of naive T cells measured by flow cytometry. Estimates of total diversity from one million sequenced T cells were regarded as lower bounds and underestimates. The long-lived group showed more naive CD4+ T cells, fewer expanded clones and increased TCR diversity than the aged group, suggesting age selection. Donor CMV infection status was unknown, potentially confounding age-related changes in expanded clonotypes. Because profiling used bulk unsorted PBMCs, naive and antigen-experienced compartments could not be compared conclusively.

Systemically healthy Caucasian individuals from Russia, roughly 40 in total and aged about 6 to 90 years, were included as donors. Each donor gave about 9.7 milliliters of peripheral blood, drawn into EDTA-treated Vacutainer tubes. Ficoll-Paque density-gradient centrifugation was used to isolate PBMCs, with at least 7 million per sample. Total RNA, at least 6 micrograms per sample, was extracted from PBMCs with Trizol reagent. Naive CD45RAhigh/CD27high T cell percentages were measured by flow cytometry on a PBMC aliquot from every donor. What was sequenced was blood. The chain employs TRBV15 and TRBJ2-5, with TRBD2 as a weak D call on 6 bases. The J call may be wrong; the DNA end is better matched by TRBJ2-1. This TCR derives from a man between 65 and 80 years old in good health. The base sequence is TGTGCCGCCAGCAGAGACCCGCTCACTCAGACTAGTGGGAAGTACAATGAGCAGTTCTTC. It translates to CAASRDPLTQTSGKYNEQFF.